This T cell receptor beta chain appears in the sequencing data of a study of graft-versus-host responses after intestinal transplantation. Study summary: The recipients all started with anti-thymocyte globulin induction and then took tacrolimus and steroids for roughly three years. Points from the study as a whole: Early HvG declines after transplant were associated with peak circulating GvH clone levels. The authors found GvH clones in recipient marrow, some appearing first in ileum or blood.

From germline, CDR1 is LNHDA and CDR2 SQIVND (reference sequence). V was shortened by 6 bases and J by 8 bases, with 20 bases between the two germline ends. This CDR3 spans 15 amino acids. Measured with immunoSEQ multiplex PCR; TCRdb has only the in-frame clones, and not every one. The table includes about 110,000 clones, about 94% detected once. In regard to this clone: What it binds is not known.

The sequence derives from a human donor who received an intestinal transplant. The rearrangement joins TRBV19 to TRBJ1-5, with a possible D match to TRBD1 (5 bases). Sample: unstimulated CD8+ T cells sorted from spleen or lymph node cells, taken before intestinal transplant. The CDR3 spells CASRLGRLDREPQHF. The CDR3 DNA sequence: TGTGCCAGTAGATTGGGACGATTGGATAGGGAGCCCCAGCATTTT.